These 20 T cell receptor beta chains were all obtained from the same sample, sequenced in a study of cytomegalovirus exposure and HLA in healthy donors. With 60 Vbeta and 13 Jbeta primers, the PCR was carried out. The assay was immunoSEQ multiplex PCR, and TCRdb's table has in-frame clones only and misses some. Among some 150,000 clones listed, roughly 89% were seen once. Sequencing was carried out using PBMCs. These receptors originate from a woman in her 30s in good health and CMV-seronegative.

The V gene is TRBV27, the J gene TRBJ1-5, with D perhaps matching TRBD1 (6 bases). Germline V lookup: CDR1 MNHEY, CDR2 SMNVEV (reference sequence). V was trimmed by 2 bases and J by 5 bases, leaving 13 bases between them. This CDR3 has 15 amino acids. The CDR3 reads CASSLRQGRDQPQHF. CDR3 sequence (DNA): TGTGCCAGCAGTTTAAGGCAGGGGCGCGATCAGCCCCAGCATTTT.

The CDR3 here is CASSHPLTAGSYTF. The DNA for the CDR3 is TGTGCCAGCAGCCACCCCCTGACAGCAGGATCCTACACCTTC. The chain couples TRBV11-2 to TRBJ1-2; D may be TRBD1 (5 bases). The ends were cut back, 5 bases at V and 10 bases at J, with 20 bases in the middle. Germline CDR1 and CDR2: SGHAT and FQNNGV. The CDR3 consists of 14 residues.

The CDR3 region has the DNA TGTGCGCATGGACAGGGCTATAGATCACCCCTCCACTTT. As protein: CAHGQGYRSPLHF. This rearrangement joins TRBV30 to TRBJ1-6; 8 nucleotides match TRBD1. Germline lookup yields CDR1 GTSNPN and CDR2 SVGIG (reference sequence). CDR3 size: 13 residues. Filled out from reference TRBV30 and TRBJ1-6, the complete variable domain reads SQTIHQWPATLVQPVGSPLSLECTVEGTSNPNLYWYRQAAGRGLQLLFYSVGIGQISSEVPQNLSASRPQDRQFILSSKKLLLSDSGFYLCAHGQGYRSPLHFGNGTRLTVT.

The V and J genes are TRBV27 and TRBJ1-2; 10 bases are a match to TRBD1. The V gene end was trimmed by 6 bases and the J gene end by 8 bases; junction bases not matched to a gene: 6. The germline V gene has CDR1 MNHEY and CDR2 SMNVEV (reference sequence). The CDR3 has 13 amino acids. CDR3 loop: CASRPTGGDGYTF. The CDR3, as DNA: TGTGCCAGCAGGCCGACAGGGGGCGACGGCTACACCTTC.

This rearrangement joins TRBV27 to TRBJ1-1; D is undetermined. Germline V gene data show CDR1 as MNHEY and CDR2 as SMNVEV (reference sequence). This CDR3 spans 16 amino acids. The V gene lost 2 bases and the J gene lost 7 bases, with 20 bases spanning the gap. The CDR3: CASSLTQFLEEGEAFF. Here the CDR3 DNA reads TGTGCCAGCAGTTTAACACAGTTCCTCGAGGAGGGTGAAGCTTTCTTT.

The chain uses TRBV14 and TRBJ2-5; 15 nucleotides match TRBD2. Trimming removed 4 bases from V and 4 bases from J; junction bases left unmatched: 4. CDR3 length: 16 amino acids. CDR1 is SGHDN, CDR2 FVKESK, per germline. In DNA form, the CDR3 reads TGTGCCAGCAGCCCCGGACTAGCGGGAGGGGGAGAGACCCAGTACTTC. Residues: CASSPGLAGGGETQYF.

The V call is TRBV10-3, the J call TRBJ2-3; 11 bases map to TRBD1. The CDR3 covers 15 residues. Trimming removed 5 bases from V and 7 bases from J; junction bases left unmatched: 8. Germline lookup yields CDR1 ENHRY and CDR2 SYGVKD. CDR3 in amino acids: CAISPGTGGKNTQYF. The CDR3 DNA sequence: TGTGCCATCAGTCCCGGGACAGGGGGAAAAAATACGCAGTATTTT.

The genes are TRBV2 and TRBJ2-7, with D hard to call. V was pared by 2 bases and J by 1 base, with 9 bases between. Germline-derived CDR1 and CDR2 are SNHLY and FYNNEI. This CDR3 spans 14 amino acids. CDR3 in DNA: TGTGCCAGCAGTGAACGGTGGGCTTCCTACGAGCAGTACTTC. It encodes CASSERWASYEQYF.

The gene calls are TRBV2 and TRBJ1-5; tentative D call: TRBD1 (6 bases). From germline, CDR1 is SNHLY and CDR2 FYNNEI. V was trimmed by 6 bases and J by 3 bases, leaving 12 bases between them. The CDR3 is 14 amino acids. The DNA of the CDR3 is TGTGCCAGCAGACGGACAGCCTCCAATCAGCCCCAGCATTTT. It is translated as CASRRTASNQPQHF.

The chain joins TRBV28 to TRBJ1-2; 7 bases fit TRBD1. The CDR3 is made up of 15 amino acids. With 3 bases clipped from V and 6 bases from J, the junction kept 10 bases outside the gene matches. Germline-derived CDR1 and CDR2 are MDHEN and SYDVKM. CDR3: CASSFTFMRGHGYTF. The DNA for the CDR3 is TGTGCCAGCAGTTTTACGTTTATGAGGGGGCATGGCTACACCTTC.

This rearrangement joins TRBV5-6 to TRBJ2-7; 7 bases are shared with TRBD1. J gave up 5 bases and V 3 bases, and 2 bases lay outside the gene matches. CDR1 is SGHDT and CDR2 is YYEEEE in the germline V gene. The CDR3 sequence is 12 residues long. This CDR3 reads CASSWQGDEQYF. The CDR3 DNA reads TGTGCCAGCAGCTGGCAGGGGGACGAGCAGTACTTC.

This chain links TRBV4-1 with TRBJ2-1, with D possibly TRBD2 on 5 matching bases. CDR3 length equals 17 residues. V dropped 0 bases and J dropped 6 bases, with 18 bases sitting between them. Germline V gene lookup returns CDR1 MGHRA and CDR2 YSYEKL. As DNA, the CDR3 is TGCGCCAGCAGCCAAGAAGAGGGTCCCTACCGGGGCAATGAGCAGTTCTTC. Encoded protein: CASSQEEGPYRGNEQFF.

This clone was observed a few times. This CDR3 reads CASSSGLAVGGLEQYF. DNA of the CDR3: TGTGCCAGCAGCTCGGGACTAGCGGTCGGGGGGCTCGAGCAGTACTTC. The chain couples TRBV5-4 to TRBJ2-7; 11 bases match TRBD2. Germline values: CDR1 SGHNT, CDR2 YYREEE (reference sequence). After removal of 3 bases from V and 6 bases from J, the junction contained 11 bases not matched to a gene. This CDR3 spans 16 amino acids. Supplemented by reference TRBV5-4 and TRBJ2-7, the full variable domain reads ETGVTQSPTHLIKTRGQQVTLRCSSQSGHNTVSWYQQALGQGPQFIFQYYREEENGRGNFPPRFSGLQFPNYSSELNVNALELDDSALYLCASSSGLAVGGLEQYFGPGTRLTVT.

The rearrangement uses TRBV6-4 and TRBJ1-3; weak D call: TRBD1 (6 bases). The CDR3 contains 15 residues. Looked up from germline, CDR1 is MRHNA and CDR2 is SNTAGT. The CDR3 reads CGYLSGGHSGNTIYF. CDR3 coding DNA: TGTGGCTACCTCTCGGGGGGCCACTCTGGAAACACCATATATTTT.

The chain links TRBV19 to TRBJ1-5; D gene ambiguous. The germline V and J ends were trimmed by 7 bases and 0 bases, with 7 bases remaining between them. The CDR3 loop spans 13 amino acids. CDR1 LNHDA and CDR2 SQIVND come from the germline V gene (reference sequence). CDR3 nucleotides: TGTGCCAGTACCCTAGGTAGCAATCAGCCCCAGCATTTT. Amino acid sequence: CASTLGSNQPQHF.

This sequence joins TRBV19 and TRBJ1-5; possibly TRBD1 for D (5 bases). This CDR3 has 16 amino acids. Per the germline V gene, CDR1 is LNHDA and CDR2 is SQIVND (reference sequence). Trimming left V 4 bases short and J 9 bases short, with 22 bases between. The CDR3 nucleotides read TGTGCCAGTAGTACCTTAAGGGGCCAGAGGCAGGTGCCCCAGCATTTT. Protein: CASSTLRGQRQVPQHF.

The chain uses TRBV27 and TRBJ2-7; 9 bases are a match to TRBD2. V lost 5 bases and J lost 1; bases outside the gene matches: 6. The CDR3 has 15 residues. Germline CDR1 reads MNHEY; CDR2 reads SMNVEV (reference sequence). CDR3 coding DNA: TGTGCCAGCAGTCACGCGGCGGGGGGGTCCTACGAGCAGTACTTC. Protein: CASSHAAGGSYEQYF.

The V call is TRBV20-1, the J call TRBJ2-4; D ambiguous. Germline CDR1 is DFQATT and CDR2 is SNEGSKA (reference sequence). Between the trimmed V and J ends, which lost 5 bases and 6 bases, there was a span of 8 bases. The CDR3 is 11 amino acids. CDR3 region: CSALLRNIQYF. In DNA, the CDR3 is TGCAGTGCTCTACTAAGAAACATTCAGTACTTC.

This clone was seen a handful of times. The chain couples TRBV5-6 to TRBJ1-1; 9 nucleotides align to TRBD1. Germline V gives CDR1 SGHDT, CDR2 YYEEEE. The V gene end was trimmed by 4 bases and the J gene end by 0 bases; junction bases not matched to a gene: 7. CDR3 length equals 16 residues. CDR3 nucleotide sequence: TGTGCCAGCAGCCCCCGGGACAGGGCCTTGAACACTGAAGCTTTCTTT. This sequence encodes CASSPRDRALNTEAFF.

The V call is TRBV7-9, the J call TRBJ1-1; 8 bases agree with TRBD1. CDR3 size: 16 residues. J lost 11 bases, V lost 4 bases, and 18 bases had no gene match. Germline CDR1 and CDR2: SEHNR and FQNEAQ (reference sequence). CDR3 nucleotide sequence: TGTGCCAGCAGCTCAATTAATCAGGGGGCGACTGTTCGGGCTTTCTTT. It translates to CASSSINQGATVRAFF.